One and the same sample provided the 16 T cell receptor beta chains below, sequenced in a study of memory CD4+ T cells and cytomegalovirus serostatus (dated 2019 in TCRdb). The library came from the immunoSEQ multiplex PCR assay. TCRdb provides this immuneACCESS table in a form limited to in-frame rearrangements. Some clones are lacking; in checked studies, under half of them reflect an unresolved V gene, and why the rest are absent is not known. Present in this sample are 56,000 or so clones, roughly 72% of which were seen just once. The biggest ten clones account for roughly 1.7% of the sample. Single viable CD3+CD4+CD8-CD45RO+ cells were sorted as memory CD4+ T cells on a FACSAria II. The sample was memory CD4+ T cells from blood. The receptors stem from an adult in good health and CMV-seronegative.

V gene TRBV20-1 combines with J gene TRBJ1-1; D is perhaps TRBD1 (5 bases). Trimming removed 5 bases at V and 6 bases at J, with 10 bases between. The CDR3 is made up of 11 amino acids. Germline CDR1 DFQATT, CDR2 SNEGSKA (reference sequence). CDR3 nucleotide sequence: TGCAGTGCTGGGGACTTCGCTGAAGCTTTCTTT. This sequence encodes CSAGDFAEAFF.

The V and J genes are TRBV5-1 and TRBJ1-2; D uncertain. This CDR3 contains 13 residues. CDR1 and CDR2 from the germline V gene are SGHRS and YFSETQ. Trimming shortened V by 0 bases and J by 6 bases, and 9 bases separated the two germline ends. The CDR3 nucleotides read TGCGCCAGCAGCTTGGACACTCGCGATGGCTACACCTTC. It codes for CASSLDTRDGYTF.

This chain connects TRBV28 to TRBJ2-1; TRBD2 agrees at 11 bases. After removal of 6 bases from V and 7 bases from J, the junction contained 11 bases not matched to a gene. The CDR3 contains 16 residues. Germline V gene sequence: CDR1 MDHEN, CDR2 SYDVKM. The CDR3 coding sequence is TGTGCCAGCAGCACCCGAATAGCGGGGGGGAGGAATGAGCAGTTCTTC. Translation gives CASSTRIAGGRNEQFF.

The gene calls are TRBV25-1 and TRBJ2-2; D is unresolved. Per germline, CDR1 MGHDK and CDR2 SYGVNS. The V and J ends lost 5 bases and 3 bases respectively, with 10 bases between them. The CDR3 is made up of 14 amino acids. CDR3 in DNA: TGTGCCAGCAGTCGAATGTGGGACACCGGGGAGCTGTTTTTT. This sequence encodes CASSRMWDTGELFF. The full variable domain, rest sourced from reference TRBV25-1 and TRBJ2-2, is EADIYQTPRYLVIGTGKKITLECSQTMGHDKMYWYQQDPGMELHLIHYSYGVNSTEKGDLSSESTVSRIRTEHFPLTLESARPSHTSQYLCASSRMWDTGELFFGEGSRLTVL.

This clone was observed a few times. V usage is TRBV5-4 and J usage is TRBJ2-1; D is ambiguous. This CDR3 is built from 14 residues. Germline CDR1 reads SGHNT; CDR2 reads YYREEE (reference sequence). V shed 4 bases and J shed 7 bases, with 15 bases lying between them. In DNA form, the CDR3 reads TGTGCCAGCAGCCCACGGGCCTATTTGAATGAGCAGTTCTTC. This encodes CASSPRAYLNEQFF.

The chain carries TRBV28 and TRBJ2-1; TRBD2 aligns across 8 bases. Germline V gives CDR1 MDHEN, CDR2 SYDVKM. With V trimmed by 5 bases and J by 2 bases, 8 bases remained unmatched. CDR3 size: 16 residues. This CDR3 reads CASSPPTSGPYNEQFF. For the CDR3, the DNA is TGTGCCAGCAGTCCCCCCACTAGCGGCCCCTACAATGAGCAGTTCTTC.

The CDR3 coding sequence is TGTGCCAGCTCACACGCCGCGGAGACCCAGTACTTC. Protein sequence: CASSHAAETQYF. The chain carries TRBV18 and TRBJ2-5, with D unclear. CDR1 KGHSH and CDR2 LQKENI come from the germline V gene. V was trimmed by 4 bases and J by 5 bases, leaving 8 bases between them. The CDR3 is 12 residues long.

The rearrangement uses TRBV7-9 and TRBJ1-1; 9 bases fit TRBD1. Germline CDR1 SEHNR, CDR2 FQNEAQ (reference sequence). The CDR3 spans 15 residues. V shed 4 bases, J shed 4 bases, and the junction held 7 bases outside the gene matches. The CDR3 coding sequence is TGTGCCAGCAGCTCCGGACAGGGGCGGGGCACTGAAGCTTTCTTT. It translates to CASSSGQGRGTEAFF.

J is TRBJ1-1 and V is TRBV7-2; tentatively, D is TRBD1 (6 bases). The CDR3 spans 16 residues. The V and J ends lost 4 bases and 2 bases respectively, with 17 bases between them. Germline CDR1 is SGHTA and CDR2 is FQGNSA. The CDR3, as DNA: TGTGCCAGCAGCTCCAGGACAGCCCTTCACAACACTGAAGCTTTCTTT. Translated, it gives CASSSRTALHNTEAFF.

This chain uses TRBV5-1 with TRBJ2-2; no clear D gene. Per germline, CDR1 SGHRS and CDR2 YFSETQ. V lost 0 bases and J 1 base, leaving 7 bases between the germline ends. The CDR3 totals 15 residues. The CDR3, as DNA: TGCGCCAGCAGCTTGGGGCACCTGAACACCGGGGAGCTGTTTTTT. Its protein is CASSLGHLNTGELFF.

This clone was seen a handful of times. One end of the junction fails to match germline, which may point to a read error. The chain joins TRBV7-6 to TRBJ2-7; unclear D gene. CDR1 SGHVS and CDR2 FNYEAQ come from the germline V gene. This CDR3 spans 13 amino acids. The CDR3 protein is CASSSLRSHEQYF. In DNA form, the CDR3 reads TGTGCCAGCAGCTCGTTGCGCTCCCACGAGCAGTACTTC.

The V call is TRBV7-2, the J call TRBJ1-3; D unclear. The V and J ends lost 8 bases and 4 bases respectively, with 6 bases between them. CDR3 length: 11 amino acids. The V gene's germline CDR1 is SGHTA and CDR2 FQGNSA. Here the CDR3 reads CASQGGNTIYF. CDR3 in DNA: TGTGCCAGCCAAGGGGGAAACACCATATATTTT.

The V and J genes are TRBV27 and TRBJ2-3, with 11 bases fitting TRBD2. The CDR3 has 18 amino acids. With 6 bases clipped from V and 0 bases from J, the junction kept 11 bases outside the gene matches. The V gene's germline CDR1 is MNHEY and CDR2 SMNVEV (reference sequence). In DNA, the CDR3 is TGTGCCAGCAGCAGAGGGGGACTAGCGGCCCTTAGCACAGATACGCAGTATTTT. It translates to CASSRGGLAALSTDTQYF.

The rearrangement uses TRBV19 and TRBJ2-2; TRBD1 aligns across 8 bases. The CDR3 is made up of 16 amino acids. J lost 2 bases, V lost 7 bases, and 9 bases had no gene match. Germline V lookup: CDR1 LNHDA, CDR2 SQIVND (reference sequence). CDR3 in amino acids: CASTSRDRINTGELFF. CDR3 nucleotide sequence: TGTGCCAGTACCAGCCGGGACAGGATAAACACCGGGGAGCTGTTTTTT.

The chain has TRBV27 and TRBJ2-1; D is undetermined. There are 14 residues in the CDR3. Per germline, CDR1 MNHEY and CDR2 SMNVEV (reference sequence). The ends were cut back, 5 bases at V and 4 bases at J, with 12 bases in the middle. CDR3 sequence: CASSPNPLYNEQFF. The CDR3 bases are TGTGCCAGCAGTCCAAACCCACTATACAATGAGCAGTTCTTC.

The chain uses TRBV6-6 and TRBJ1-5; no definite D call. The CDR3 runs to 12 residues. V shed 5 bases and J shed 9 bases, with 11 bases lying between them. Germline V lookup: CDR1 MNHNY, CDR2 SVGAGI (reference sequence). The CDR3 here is CASSPPRRPQHF. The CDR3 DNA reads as TGTGCCAGCAGTCCCCCTAGGCGGCCCCAGCATTTT.